This TCR beta chain appears in the sequencing data of a study of T-cell memory formation after mild COVID-19. Study observations and caveats: Some SARS-CoV-2-responding clones were already detected in memory before infection.

Each CDR3 protein gets one entry after TCRdb re-called the 5' RACE reads with MiXCR. The sample has over 10,000 distinct CDR3 sequences, about 11% seen once; the top ten hold roughly 45%. In this sample, this clonotype turned up many times. The antigen is unknown. The CDR3 totals 14 residues. V was trimmed by 5 bases and J by 0 bases, leaving 11 bases between them. Germline V gives CDR1 DFQATT, CDR2 SNEGSKA (reference sequence). The V gene is TRBV20-1, the J gene TRBJ2-4; D is possibly TRBD2 (5 bases). This clonotype originated in an adult woman who had mild COVID-19 (a few samples of this study predate the infection). Cell type and time point are not known. The sequenced sample consisted of PBMCs or a T cell subset sorted from them (not recorded which). The CDR3 sequence: CSAGRDLAKNIQYF. CDR3 nucleotides: TGCAGTGCTGGCCGGGATCTAGCCAAAAACATTCAGTACTTC.